The rows below give T cell receptor beta chains drawn from one sample of a study of shared clonotypes between healthy human individuals. Produced via immunoSEQ multiplex PCR; TCRdb's table is partial and in-frame only. The profile shows fewer than 1.4 million clones, around 82% of them singletons. Sample: memory CD4+ T cells from PBMCs. Receptor source: a man aged 18 to 29 in good health. Some clones in this sample may be carry-over from other donors' samples. Each CDR3 is given without its conserved first and last residue.

v_call,j_call,cdr3_length,cdr3_aa
TRBV5-5,TRBJ2-5,12,ASSLAQGEVTQY
TRBV18,TRBJ1-3,12,ASSAGPPLDTIY
TRBV28,TRBJ2-1,13,ASRPGGNSYNEQF
TRBV19,TRBJ2-1,11,ASSTLIYNEQF
TRBV10-3,TRBJ2-2,12,AISEPRGTGELF
TRBV2,TRBJ2-5,12,ASSRQGHQETQY
TRBV10-2,TRBJ2-1,12,ASTSEVSYNEQF
TRBV7-8,TRBJ1-3,14,ASSLIWGNAGNTIY
TRBV19,TRBJ2-3,13,ASHPGTGRTDTQY
TRBV7-9,TRBJ2-7,12,ASSLARQTYEQY
TRBV11-2,TRBJ1-1,12,ASSLTSGDTEAF
TRBV14,TRBJ1-2,11,ASSRGLNYGYT
TRBV4-2,TRBJ2-1,15,ASSQGQAGALGNEQF
TRBV18,TRBJ2-2,15,ASSPYASGSWDGELF
TRBV5-4,TRBJ1-2,11,ASSLGLQGGYT
TRBV7-8,TRBJ1-3,15,ASSLVSGGASGNTIY
TRBV7-9,TRBJ2-5,8,ASGVETQY
TRBV2,TRBJ2-1,8,ASSDWIVF
TRBV30,TRBJ2-7,12,ASGTGGIPYEQY
TRBV2,TRBJ2-5,13,ASSERGQGLETQY
TRBV2,TRBJ2-3,13,ASSGRQGGTDTQY
TRBV19,TRBJ1-1,11,ASSRQKNTEAF
TRBV10-2,TRBJ2-1,14,ASREPQVSSYNEQF
TRBV5-1,TRBJ2-7,12,ASRRTGTSYEQY
TRBV27,TRBJ1-1,11,ASSLQMNTEAF
TRBV10-3,TRBJ2-6,13,ATTGGFSGANVLT
TRBV19,TRBJ2-2,16,ASSPPFLAGEGVEELF
TRBV2,TRBJ2-1,13,ASSESSGRSAEQF
TRBV4-2,TRBJ2-5,13,ASSQPAGGWETQY
TRBV27,TRBJ1-1,13,ASSLTGFSNTEAF
TRBV6-4,TRBJ1-1,13,ASSELDRVISEAF
TRBV7-8,TRBJ2-3,13,ASSLAIGFRNTQY
TRBV10-3,TRBJ1-5,12,APARLPLNQPQH
TRBV4-2,TRBJ1-5,11,ASSQDGGQPQH
TRBV6-5,TRBJ1-5,12,ASSYRRGGQPQH
TRBV30,TRBJ1-4,15,AWSGGRGRATNEKLF
TRBV28,TRBJ2-2,14,ASSSRGGPTTGELF
TRBV4-1,TRBJ2-1,14,ASSPGTSATHNEQF
TRBV5-1,TRBJ2-5,11,ASSLPLAETQY
TRBV2,TRBJ1-4,13,ASSYDRGPGEKLF
TRBV28,TRBJ1-2,16,ASSLDPHKTGGAGGYT
TRBV7-9,TRBJ2-7,11,ASSSRGIYEQY
TRBV7-7,TRBJ2-1,13,ASSSGQVAYNEQF
TRBV5-4,TRBJ2-7,13,ASSLEGGKPYEQY
TRBV14,TRBJ2-7,14,ASSHPGKGRSYEQY
TRBV5-1,TRBJ2-5,15,ASSPFGTGGLQETQY
TRBV6-5,TRBJ2-1,11,ASRGTIYNEQF
TRBV28,TRBJ1-1,11,ASREATTASAF
TRBV5-8,TRBJ2-5,14,ASSESGVRFQETQY
TRBV5-1,TRBJ1-2,14,ASSANTGQGTYGYT
TRBV28,TRBJ2-5,12,ASSPLAGRETQY
TRBV19,TRBJ2-2,10,ASSIGSGELF
TRBV28,TRBJ2-7,9,ASSLDYEQY
TRBV7-9,TRBJ2-6,13,ASSNSYGGANVLT
TRBV20-1,TRBJ1-5,9,SARGNQPQH
TRBV2,TRBJ1-1,11,ASRRDQNTEAF